These 27 T cell receptor beta chains originate from one sample sequenced in a study of blood T cell repertoires in COVID-19. Sequencing used immunoSEQ multiplex PCR; TCRdb keeps in-frame clones, though not all of them. This table has about 220,000 clones, about 85% appearing once. Sequenced sample: peripheral blood. These TCRs come from a man aged 50 or older who had recovered from COVID-19.

J is TRBJ2-7 and V is TRBV4-2; 7 bases are shared with TRBD1. The CDR3 runs 16 residues. Germline V gene lookup returns CDR1 LGHNA and CDR2 YNFKEQ. Trimming removed 5 bases from V and 4 bases from J; junction bases left unmatched: 14. The CDR3 DNA is TGTGCCAGCAGCTCTGACAGGGTTGGTTTCCTTTACGAGCAGTACTTC. It yields the protein CASSSDRVGFLYEQYF.

The chain is built from TRBV4-1 and TRBJ2-3; 10 nucleotides agree with TRBD2. Germline CDR1 is MGHRA and CDR2 is YSYEKL. Unmatched junction bases numbered 19, after V lost 0 bases and J lost 4 bases. The length of the CDR3 is 21 residues. CDR3 sequence (DNA): TGCGCCAGCAGCCAAGATCTGGGGCTAGCGGGAGCCAGAGGGGCCCCAGATACGCAGTATTTT. Translating gives CASSQDLGLAGARGAPDTQYF.

V gene TRBV12-3 or TRBV12-4 combines with J gene TRBJ2-2; D is unclear. Deletions cut 6 bases from V and 3 bases from J, with 8 bases between. The CDR3 has 13 residues. The CDR3 reads CASRKTDTGELFF. CDR3 sequence (DNA): TGTGCCAGCAGGAAGACTGACACCGGGGAGCTGTTTTTT.

The V gene is TRBV5-1, the J gene TRBJ2-7; 11 bases line up with TRBD1. J lost 2 bases, V lost 3 bases, and 1 base had no gene match. This CDR3 is built from 14 residues. Germline V gives CDR1 SGHRS, CDR2 YFSETQ. CDR3 in amino acids: CASSSGQGAYEQYF. CDR3 in DNA: TGCGCCAGCAGCTCGGGACAGGGGGCCTACGAGCAGTACTTC.

The chain couples TRBV7-2 to TRBJ2-2, with TRBD2 matching over 10 bases. The V segment lost 5 bases and the J segment 0 bases; nucleotides outside the gene matches: 3. Germline CDR1 reads SGHTA; CDR2 reads FQGNSA. The CDR3 has 16 amino acids. CDR3 protein: CASSISGRTNTGELFF. CDR3 in DNA: TGTGCCAGCAGCATTAGCGGGAGGACGAACACCGGGGAGCTGTTTTTT.

V and J are TRBV6-5 and TRBJ2-2; D is unresolved. Looked up from germline, CDR1 is MNHEY and CDR2 is SVGAGI. The V gene lost 2 bases and the J gene lost 1 base, with 8 bases spanning the gap. The CDR3 runs 15 residues. The CDR3: CASSYVPGNTGELFF. The CDR3 DNA sequence: TGTGCCAGCAGTTACGTGCCAGGGAACACCGGGGAGCTGTTTTTT.

This chain uses TRBV10-1 with TRBJ1-2, with 8 bases lining up with TRBD1. V lost 7 bases to trimming and J lost 2 bases; unmatched junction nucleotides: 15. Germline V gene sequence: CDR1 WNHNN, CDR2 SYGVQD (reference sequence). The CDR3 covers 17 residues. This chain's CDR3 is CASMKSFEGTGNYGYTF. The CDR3 DNA is TGCGCCAGCATGAAGTCCTTCGAGGGGACAGGAAACTATGGCTACACCTTC.

This chain joins TRBV27 and TRBJ2-7, with a tentative D call TRBD1 (5 bases). V was pared by 3 bases and J by 1 base, with 16 bases between. CDR1 is MNHEY, CDR2 SMNVEV, per germline (reference sequence). This CDR3 is 16 amino acids long. Here the CDR3 DNA reads TGTGCCAGCAGTTTGGCAGGGCGGTATCTTTCCTACGAGCAGTACTTC. Translating gives CASSLAGRYLSYEQYF.

V is TRBV27 and J is TRBJ2-3, with 8 bases matching TRBD1. CDR3 length: 15 amino acids. V was clipped by 5 bases and J by 2 bases; unmatched bases: 6. Germline V lookup: CDR1 MNHEY, CDR2 SMNVEV (reference sequence). The CDR3, as DNA: TGTGCCAGCAGTAGGGCGGACAGGGACACAGATACGCAGTATTTT. This translates into CASSRADRDTDTQYF.

This clone was observed a handful of times. The chain combines TRBV7-2 with TRBJ2-7; 9 bases align to TRBD2. V trimming: 5 bases; J trimming: 6 bases; junction bases outside the gene matches: 14. CDR3 length: 16 amino acids. Per the germline V gene, CDR1 is SGHTA and CDR2 is FQGNSA. The CDR3 nucleotides read TGTGCCAGCAGCCCGCTACCTAGCGGGAACCTGGGCGAGCAGTACTTC. It yields the protein CASSPLPSGNLGEQYF.

The CDR3 DNA is TGTGCCAGCAGCTCCCAAGGGACTAGCGGCTACAATGAGCAGTTCTTC. Its protein product is CASSSQGTSGYNEQFF. V gene TRBV7-6 combines with J gene TRBJ2-1; 11 bases map to TRBD2. The CDR3 covers 16 residues. Germline CDR1 reads SGHVS; CDR2 reads FNYEAQ. Trimming at V came to 4 bases and at J to 3 bases, leaving 5 bases not matched to a gene. The whole variable domain, remainder taken from reference TRBV7-6 and TRBJ2-1, is GAGVSQSPRYKVTKRGQDVALRCDPISGHVSLYWYRQALGQGPEFLTYFNYEAQQDKSGLPNDRFSAERPEGSISTLTIQRTEQRDSAMYRCASSSQGTSGYNEQFFGPGTRLTVL.

The chain recombines TRBV3-1 (or the pseudogene TRBV3-2) with TRBJ1-2; 9 nucleotides agree with TRBD1. V gave up 6 bases and J gave up 8 bases; unmatched junction bases: 10. Looked up from germline, CDR1 is LGHDT and CDR2 is YNNKEL (reference sequence). The CDR3 totals 14 residues. Here the CDR3 DNA reads TGTGCCAGCAGACATCCGGGACAGGGTGGGGGCTACACCTTC. Translating gives CASRHPGQGGGYTF.

The rearrangement uses TRBV4-1 and TRBJ2-2; D might be TRBD2 (5 bases). The CDR3 consists of 16 residues. V was clipped by 8 bases and J by 0 bases, with 16 bases between them. Looked up from germline, CDR1 is MGHRA and CDR2 is YSYEKL. The CDR3 loop is CASLPTDGANTGELFF. The CDR3 nucleotides read TGCGCCAGCCTACCGACGGACGGGGCGAACACCGGGGAGCTGTTTTTT.

This CDR3 reads CASSGLGSSGANVLTF. The CDR3 coding sequence is TGTGCCAGCTCCGGACTTGGAAGCTCTGGGGCCAACGTCCTGACTTTC. The gene calls are TRBV19 and TRBJ2-6; weak D call: TRBD2 (5 bases). Germline V gives CDR1 LNHDA, CDR2 SQIVND (reference sequence). The CDR3 is made up of 16 amino acids. The V end was cut by 9 bases, the J end by 0 bases, with 15 bases between. Variable domain in full (rest from reference TRBV19 and TRBJ2-6): DGGITQSPKYLFRKEGQNVTLSCEQNLNHDAMYWYRQDPGQGLRLIYYSQIVNDFQKGDIAEGYSVSREKKESFPLTVTSAQKNPTAFYLCASSGLGSSGANVLTFGAGSRLTVL.

The genes are TRBV4-2 and TRBJ2-3, with 7 bases that match TRBD2. The germline V gene has CDR1 LGHNA and CDR2 YNFKEQ. V lost 0 bases to trimming and J lost 4 bases; unmatched junction nucleotides: 7. This CDR3 spans 16 amino acids. The CDR3 loop is CASSQDPGGSPDTQYF. CDR3 in DNA: TGTGCCAGCAGCCAAGATCCCGGCGGGAGCCCAGATACGCAGTATTTT.

This clone was found a few times. This chain links TRBV7-2 with TRBJ1-2; 8 bases match TRBD1. Per germline, CDR1 SGHTA and CDR2 FQGNSA. The CDR3 length is 15 residues. Losses at the gene ends were 1 base for V and 6 bases for J; bases not matched to a gene: 7. Here the CDR3 reads CASSLVLGQGDGYTF. As DNA, the CDR3 is TGTGCCAGCAGCTTAGTTCTAGGACAGGGAGATGGCTACACCTTC.

The V and J genes are TRBV15 and TRBJ2-1, with 9 bases aligning to TRBD2. V trimming: 5 bases; J trimming: 2 bases; junction bases outside the gene matches: 10. The length of the CDR3 is 17 residues. CDR1 LNHNV and CDR2 YYDKDF come from the germline V gene (reference sequence). The CDR3 DNA reads TGTGCCACCAGCCTGTATCTAGCGGGATCCACCTACAATGAGCAGTTCTTC. Its protein is CATSLYLAGSTYNEQFF.

This chain links TRBV5-1 with TRBJ1-2, with 7 bases identical to TRBD1. CDR1 SGHRS and CDR2 YFSETQ come from the germline V gene. This CDR3 has 16 residues. The trim removed 4 bases at V and 0 bases at J, leaving 9 bases unmatched. CDR3 sequence reads: CASSGGTARPNYGYTF. The DNA of the CDR3 is TGCGCCAGCAGCGGCGGGACAGCCCGTCCTAACTATGGCTACACCTTC. The full variable domain, rest sourced from reference TRBV5-1 and TRBJ1-2, is KAGVTQTPRYLIKTRGQQVTLSCSPISGHRSVSWYQQTPGQGLQFLFEYFSETQRNKGNFPGRFSGRQFSNSRSEMNVSTLELGDSALYLCASSGGTARPNYGYTFGSGTRLTVV.

This chain's CDR3 is CASSEPTGGDTEAFF. The CDR3 DNA reads as TGTGCCAGCAGTGAACCCACAGGGGGTGACACTGAAGCTTTCTTT. V is TRBV2 and J is TRBJ1-1; 8 nucleotides line up with TRBD1. The CDR3 covers 15 residues. CDR1 is SNHLY, CDR2 FYNNEI, per germline. Losses at the gene ends were 2 bases for V and 3 bases for J; bases not matched to a gene: 5.

This clone occurred a few times. The rearrangement uses TRBV5-1 and TRBJ1-1; a possible D gene is TRBD1 (5 bases). Trimming stripped 2 bases from V and 0 bases from J, with 17 bases between. Germline values: CDR1 SGHRS, CDR2 YFSETQ. The CDR3 sequence is 17 residues long. CDR3 sequence reads: CASSLDGTPGMNTEAFF. The DNA of the CDR3 is TGCGCCAGCAGCTTAGATGGGACTCCAGGAATGAACACTGAAGCTTTCTTT.

This clone was counted a few times. This chain uses TRBV6-1 with TRBJ1-2, with 11 bases fitting TRBD1. There are 15 residues in the CDR3. V gave up 0 bases and J gave up 8 bases; unmatched junction bases: 5. CDR1 and CDR2 (germline): MNHNS, SASEGT. This chain's CDR3 is CASSEAGQGAWGYTF. CDR3 nucleotides: TGTGCCAGCAGTGAAGCAGGACAGGGGGCTTGGGGCTACACCTTC.

The CDR3 DNA follows: TGTGCCAGCAGCACCCGGACAGGGGAGACAGAGACCCAGTACTTC. It specifies CASSTRTGETETQYF. This sequence joins TRBV7-9 and TRBJ2-5; TRBD1 aligns across 9 bases. CDR3 length equals 15 residues. Trimming removed 5 bases from V and 4 bases from J; junction bases left unmatched: 8. Looked up from germline, CDR1 is SEHNR and CDR2 is FQNEAQ (reference sequence).

The V gene is TRBV7-9, the J gene TRBJ2-1; a weak D match, TRBD2 (5 bases). This CDR3 is built from 12 residues. Germline assignment: CDR1 SEHNR and CDR2 FQNEAQ (reference sequence). Trimming took 5 bases from V and 4 from J, leaving 6 bases between them. The CDR3 loop is CASSTGYNEQFF. In nucleotides, the CDR3 is TGTGCCAGCAGCACGGGATACAATGAGCAGTTCTTC.

This clone was counted only a few times. The chain is built from TRBV4-1 and TRBJ2-4; TRBD2 matches at 8 bases. CDR3 length equals 21 residues. The junction had 16 bases not matched to a gene; V was cut back by 0 bases and J by 0 bases. CDR1 MGHRA and CDR2 YSYEKL come from the germline V gene. The CDR3 spells CASSQEASGTRNILAKNIQYF. Here the CDR3 DNA reads TGCGCCAGCAGCCAAGAAGCCTCCGGGACTAGAAATATTCTAGCCAAAAACATTCAGTACTTC.

This clone was seen repeatedly, ten times or more. The gene calls are TRBV19 and TRBJ1-1; D is perhaps TRBD1 (6 bases). CDR3 length: 14 amino acids. CDR1 LNHDA and CDR2 SQIVND come from the germline V gene (reference sequence). Trimming left V 6 bases short and J 6 bases short, with 17 bases between. For the CDR3, the DNA is TGTGCCAGTAGCAGAACAGGGTCCTTGCCTGAAGCTTTCTTT. It codes for CASSRTGSLPEAFF.

The chain links TRBV6-4 to TRBJ2-5; 7 positions agree with TRBD1. With 8 bases clipped from V and 0 bases from J, the junction kept 9 bases outside the gene matches. The CDR3 runs 15 residues. Germline assignment: CDR1 MRHNA and CDR2 SNTAGT. The CDR3 region is CASSRTGDYQETQYF. The CDR3 nucleotides read TGTGCCAGCTCCCGGACAGGAGATTACCAAGAGACCCAGTACTTC.

This sequence joins TRBV28 and TRBJ1-6; unclear D gene. V was shortened by 3 bases and J by 10 bases, with 7 bases between the two germline ends. The germline gives CDR1 MDHEN, CDR2 SYDVKM. The CDR3 has 12 residues. DNA of the CDR3: TGTGCCAGCAGTTTCCTCCCCTCACCCCTCCACTTT. Protein: CASSFLPSPLHF.